The sequence of this T cell receptor (beta chain) was determined in a study of fetal regulatory T cell absence and autoimmunity. Some clones are missing from TCRdb's copy, which holds only in-frame ones; the method was immunoSEQ multiplex PCR. The repertoire holds around 100,000 clones, with about two thirds as singletons. V shed 8 bases and J 0 bases; nucleotides not matched to a gene: 7. This CDR3 comprises 16 residues. Germline CDR1 is KGHSH and CDR2 is LQKENI. The chain joins TRBV18 to TRBJ2-2; 9 bases fit TRBD1. The origin of this receptor is a male donor with IPEX syndrome. The sample taken for sequencing was pancreas tissue. The CDR3 loop is CASPPDRGANTGELFF. The DNA for the CDR3 is TGTGCCAGCCCGCCGGACAGGGGTGCGAACACCGGGGAGCTGTTTTTT.